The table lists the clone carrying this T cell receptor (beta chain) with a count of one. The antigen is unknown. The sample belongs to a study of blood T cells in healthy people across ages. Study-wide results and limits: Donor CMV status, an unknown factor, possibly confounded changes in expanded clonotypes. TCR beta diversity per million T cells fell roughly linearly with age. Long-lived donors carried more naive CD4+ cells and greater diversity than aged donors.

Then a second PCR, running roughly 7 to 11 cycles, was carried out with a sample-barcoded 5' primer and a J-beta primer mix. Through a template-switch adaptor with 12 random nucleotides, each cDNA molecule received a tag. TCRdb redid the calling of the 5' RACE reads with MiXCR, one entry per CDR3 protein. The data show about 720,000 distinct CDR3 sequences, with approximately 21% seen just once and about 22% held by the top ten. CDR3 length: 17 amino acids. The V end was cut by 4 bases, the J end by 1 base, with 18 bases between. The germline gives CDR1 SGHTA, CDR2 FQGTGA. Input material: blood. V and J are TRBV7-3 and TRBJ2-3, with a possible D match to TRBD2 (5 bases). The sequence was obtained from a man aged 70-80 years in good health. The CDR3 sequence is CASSSRPRGSRTDTQYF. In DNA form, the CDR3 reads TGTGCCAGCAGCTCCCGACCTAGAGGGAGTCGCACAGATACGCAGTATTTT.